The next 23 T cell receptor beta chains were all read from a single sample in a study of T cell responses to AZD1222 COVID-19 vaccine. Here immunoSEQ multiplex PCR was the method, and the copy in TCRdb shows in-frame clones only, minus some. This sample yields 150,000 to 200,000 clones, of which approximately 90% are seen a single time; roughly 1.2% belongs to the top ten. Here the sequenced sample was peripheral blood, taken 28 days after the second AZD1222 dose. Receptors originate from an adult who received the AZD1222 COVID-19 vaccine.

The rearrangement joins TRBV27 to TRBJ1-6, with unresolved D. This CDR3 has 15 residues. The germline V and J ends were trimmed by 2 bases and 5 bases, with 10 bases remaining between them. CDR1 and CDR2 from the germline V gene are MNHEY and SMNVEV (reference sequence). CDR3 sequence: CASSLGQVNNSPLHF. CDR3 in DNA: TGTGCCAGCAGTTTAGGGCAGGTGAATAATTCACCCCTCCACTTT.

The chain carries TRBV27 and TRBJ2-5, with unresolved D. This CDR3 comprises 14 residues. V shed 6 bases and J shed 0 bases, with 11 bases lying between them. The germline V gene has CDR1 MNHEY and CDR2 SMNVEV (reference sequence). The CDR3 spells CASSSVRYQETQYF. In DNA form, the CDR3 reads TGTGCCAGCAGCTCCGTCCGGTACCAAGAGACCCAGTACTTC.

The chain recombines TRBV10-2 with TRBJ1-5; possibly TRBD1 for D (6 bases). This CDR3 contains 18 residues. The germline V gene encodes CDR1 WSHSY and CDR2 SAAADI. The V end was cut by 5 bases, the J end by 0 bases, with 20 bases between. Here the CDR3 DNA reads TGCGCCAGCAGTCCCGAAGAATCCCGGGGGCTTAGCAATCAGCCCCAGCATTTT. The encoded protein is CASSPEESRGLSNQPQHF.

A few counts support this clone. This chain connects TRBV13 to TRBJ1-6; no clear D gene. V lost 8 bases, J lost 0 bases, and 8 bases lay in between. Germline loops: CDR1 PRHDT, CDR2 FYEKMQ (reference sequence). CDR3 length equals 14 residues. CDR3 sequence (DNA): TGTGCCAGCCTCTTGGGCTCCTATAATTCACCCCTCCACTTT. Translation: CASLLGSYNSPLHF.

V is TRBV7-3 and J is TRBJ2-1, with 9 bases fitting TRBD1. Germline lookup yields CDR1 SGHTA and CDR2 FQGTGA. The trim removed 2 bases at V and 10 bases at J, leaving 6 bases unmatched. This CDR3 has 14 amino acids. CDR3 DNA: TGTGCCAGCAGCTTAGTGTCCGACAGGGGGGAGCAGTTCTTC. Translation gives CASSLVSDRGEQFF.

The CDR3 region is CASGLDRMNEQYF. For the CDR3, the DNA is TGTGCCAGCGGCTTGGACAGGATGAACGAGCAGTACTTC. The J gene is TRBJ2-7, the V gene TRBV2; TRBD1 matches at 7 bases. This CDR3 has 13 amino acids. V lost 8 bases, J lost 5 bases, and 9 bases stayed unmatched. CDR1 is SNHLY, CDR2 FYNNEI, per germline.

The CDR3 sequence is CASSFQGDQPQHF. In nucleotides, the CDR3 is TGTGCCAGCAGCTTTCAGGGGGATCAGCCCCAGCATTTT. This chain joins TRBV5-4 and TRBJ1-5, with TRBD1 identical over 7 bases. CDR3 size: 13 residues. After removal of 2 bases from V and 5 bases from J, the junction contained 1 base not matched to a gene. Per the germline V gene, CDR1 is SGHNT and CDR2 is YYREEE (reference sequence).

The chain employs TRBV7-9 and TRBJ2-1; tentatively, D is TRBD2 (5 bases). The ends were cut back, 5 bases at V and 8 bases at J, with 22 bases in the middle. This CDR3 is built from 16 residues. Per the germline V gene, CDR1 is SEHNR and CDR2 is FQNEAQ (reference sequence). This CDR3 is CASSRGGQLWIYEQFF. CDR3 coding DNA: TGTGCCAGCAGCCGGGGTGGGCAGTTGTGGATTTATGAGCAGTTCTTC.

The CDR3 sequence: CASSLGGSNSPLHF. The CDR3 DNA reads as TGTGCCAGCAGCTTGGGGGGAAGTAATTCACCCCTCCACTTT. The rearrangement joins TRBV7-8 to TRBJ1-6, with D perhaps matching TRBD1 (5 bases). The V end lost 3 bases, the J end lost 6 bases, and 9 bases lay between the germline ends. Germline V gives CDR1 SGHVS, CDR2 FQNEAQ. The CDR3 spans 14 residues.

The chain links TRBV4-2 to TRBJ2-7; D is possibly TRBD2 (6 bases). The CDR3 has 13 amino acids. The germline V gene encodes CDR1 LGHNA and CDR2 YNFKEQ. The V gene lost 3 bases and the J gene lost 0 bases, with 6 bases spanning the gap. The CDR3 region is CASSHGGSYEQYF. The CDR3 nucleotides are TGTGCCAGCAGCCACGGGGGCTCCTACGAGCAGTACTTC.

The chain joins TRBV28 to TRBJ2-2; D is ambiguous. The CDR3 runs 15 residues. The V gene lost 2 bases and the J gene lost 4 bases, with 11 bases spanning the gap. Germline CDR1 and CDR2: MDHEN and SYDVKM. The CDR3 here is CASSLIRWGTGELFF. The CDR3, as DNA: TGTGCCAGCAGTTTAATCCGGTGGGGCACCGGGGAGCTGTTTTTT.

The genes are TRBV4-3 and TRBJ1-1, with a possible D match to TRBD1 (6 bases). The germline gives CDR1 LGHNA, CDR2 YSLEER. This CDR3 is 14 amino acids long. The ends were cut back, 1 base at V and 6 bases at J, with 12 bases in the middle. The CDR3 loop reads CASSQVGGPAEAFF. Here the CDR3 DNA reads TGCGCCAGCAGCCAAGTGGGGGGGCCTGCTGAAGCTTTCTTT.

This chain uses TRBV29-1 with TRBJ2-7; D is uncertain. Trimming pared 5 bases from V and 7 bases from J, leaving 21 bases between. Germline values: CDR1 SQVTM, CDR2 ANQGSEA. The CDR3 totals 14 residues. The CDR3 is CSVLGSATFEEQYF. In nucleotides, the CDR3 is TGCAGCGTTCTGGGTAGTGCGACATTCGAGGAGCAGTACTTC.

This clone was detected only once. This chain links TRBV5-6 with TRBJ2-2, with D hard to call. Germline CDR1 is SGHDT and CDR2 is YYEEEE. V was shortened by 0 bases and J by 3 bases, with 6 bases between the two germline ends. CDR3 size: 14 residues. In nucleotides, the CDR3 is TGTGCCAGCAGCTTGGACAGATACACCGGGGAGCTGTTTTTT. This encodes CASSLDRYTGELFF.

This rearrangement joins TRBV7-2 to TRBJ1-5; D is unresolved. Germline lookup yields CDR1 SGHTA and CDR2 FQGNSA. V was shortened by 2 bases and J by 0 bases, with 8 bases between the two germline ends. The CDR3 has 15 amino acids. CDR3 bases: TGTGCCAGCAGCTTAATCAGAGATAGCAATCAGCCCCAGCATTTT. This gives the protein CASSLIRDSNQPQHF.

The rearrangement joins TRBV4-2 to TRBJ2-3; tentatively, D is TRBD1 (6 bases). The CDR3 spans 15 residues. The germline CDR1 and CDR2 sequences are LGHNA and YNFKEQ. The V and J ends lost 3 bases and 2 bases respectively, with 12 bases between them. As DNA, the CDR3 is TGTGCCAGCAGCCATCCTGACAGGCTCACAGATACGCAGTATTTT. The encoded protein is CASSHPDRLTDTQYF.

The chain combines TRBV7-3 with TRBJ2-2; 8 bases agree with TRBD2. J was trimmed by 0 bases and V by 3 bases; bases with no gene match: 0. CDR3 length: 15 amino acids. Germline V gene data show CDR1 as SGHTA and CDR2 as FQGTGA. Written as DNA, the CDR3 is TGTGCCAGCAGCTTGGGACTAGCGAACACCGGGGAGCTGTTTTTT. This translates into CASSLGLANTGELFF.

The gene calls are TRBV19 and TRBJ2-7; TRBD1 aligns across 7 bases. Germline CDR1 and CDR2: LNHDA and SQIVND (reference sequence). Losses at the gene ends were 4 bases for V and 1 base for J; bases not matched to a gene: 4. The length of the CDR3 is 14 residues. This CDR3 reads CASSRGQHSYEQYF. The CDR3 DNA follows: TGTGCCAGTAGTAGGGGACAGCATTCCTACGAGCAGTACTTC.

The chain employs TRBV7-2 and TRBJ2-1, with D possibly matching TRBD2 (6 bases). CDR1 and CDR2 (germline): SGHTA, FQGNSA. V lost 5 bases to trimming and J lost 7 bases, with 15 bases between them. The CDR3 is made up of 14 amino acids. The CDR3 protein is CASSPRGLGNEQFF. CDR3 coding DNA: TGTGCCAGCAGCCCGCGGGGCCTGGGGAATGAGCAGTTCTTC.

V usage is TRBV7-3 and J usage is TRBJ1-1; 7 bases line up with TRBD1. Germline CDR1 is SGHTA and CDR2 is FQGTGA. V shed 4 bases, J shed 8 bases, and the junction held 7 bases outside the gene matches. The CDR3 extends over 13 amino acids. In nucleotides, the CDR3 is TGTGCCAGCAGCTCCTCCGGACAGGAGGAAGCTTTCTTT. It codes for CASSSSGQEEAFF. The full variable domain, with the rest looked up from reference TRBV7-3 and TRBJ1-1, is GAGVSQTPSNKVTEKGKYVELRCDPISGHTALYWYRQSLGQGPEFLIYFQGTGAADDSGLPNDRFFAVRPEGSVSTLKIQRTERGDSAVYLCASSSSGQEEAFFGQGTRLTVV.

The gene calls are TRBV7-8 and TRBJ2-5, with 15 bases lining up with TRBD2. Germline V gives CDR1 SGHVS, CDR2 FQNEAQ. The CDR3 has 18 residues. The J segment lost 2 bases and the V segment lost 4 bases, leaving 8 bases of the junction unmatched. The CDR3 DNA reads TGTGCCAGCAGCTCAGGGACTAGCGGGGGGTCTAGGCAAGAGACCCAGTACTTC. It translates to CASSSGTSGGSRQETQYF.

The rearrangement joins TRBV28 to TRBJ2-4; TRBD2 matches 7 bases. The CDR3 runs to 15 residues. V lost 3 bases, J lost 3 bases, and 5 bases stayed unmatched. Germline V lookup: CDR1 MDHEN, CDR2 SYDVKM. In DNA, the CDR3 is TGTGCCAGCAGTTTGAGTGAGCGGGGCAAAAACATTCAGTACTTC. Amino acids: CASSLSERGKNIQYF.

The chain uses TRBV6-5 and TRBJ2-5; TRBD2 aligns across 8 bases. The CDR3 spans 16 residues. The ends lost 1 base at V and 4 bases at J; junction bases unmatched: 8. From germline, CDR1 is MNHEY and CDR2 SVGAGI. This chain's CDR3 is CASSYFRTSGGETQYF. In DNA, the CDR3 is TGTGCCAGCAGTTACTTTCGTACTAGCGGAGGAGAGACCCAGTACTTC.